This is a list of T cell receptor beta chains from one sample in a study of PD-L1 blockade in urothelial cancer. Using immunoSEQ multiplex PCR, the repertoire was profiled, and TCRdb retains in-frame clones only, with some absent. The sample contains around 80,000 clones, about 85% of which appear only once. The sample was PBMCs, taken around atezolizumab (anti-PD-L1) treatment. These receptors were taken from a woman between 65 and 79 years old with urothelial cancer. Both conserved end residues are part of each CDR3. Fields, in order: CDR3 DNA, CDR3 protein, V gene, J gene, clone size, D gene. A D gene is named only where the DNA matches it firmly. Only some rows state a clone size, as once, few, many or a class for expanded clones.

CDR3nt: TGCAGCGTTGCCCAAACCCTCGACAGGACTCCGTCTAACTATGGCTACACCTTC; CDR3aa: CSVAQTLDRTPSNYGYTF; v_gene: TRBV29-1; j_gene: TRBJ1-2; abundance: NA; d_gene: NA
CDR3nt: TGTGCCAGCGACGATAGAGGGCCAGAGACCCAGTACTTC; CDR3aa: CASDDRGPETQYF; v_gene: TRBV2; j_gene: TRBJ2-5; abundance: once; d_gene: NA
CDR3nt: TGTGCCAGCAGTTTCCCAGGCAGCACAGATACGCAGTATTTT; CDR3aa: CASSFPGSTDTQYF; v_gene: TRBV28; j_gene: TRBJ2-3; abundance: once; d_gene: NA
CDR3nt: TGTGCCAGCAGCCGTGGGACAGGGGAAACTGAAGCTTTCTTT; CDR3aa: CASSRGTGETEAFF; v_gene: TRBV7-9; j_gene: TRBJ1-1; abundance: NA; d_gene: TRBD1
CDR3nt: TGTGCCAGCATCATTGCGGCTGGAAACACCATATATTTT; CDR3aa: CASIIAAGNTIYF; v_gene: TRBV6-1; j_gene: TRBJ1-3; abundance: few; d_gene: NA
CDR3nt: TGTGCCAGCACTCCCGGGGGGGGGTTGCGTGGAGATGAAAAACTGTTTTTT; CDR3aa: CASTPGGGLRGDEKLFF; v_gene: TRBV28; j_gene: TRBJ1-4; abundance: NA; d_gene: NA
CDR3nt: TGTGCCAGCAGTGAGGCTAGCTATTCCTACAATGAGCAGTTCTTC; CDR3aa: CASSEASYSYNEQFF; v_gene: TRBV6-1; j_gene: TRBJ2-1; abundance: NA; d_gene: NA
CDR3nt: TGTGCCAGCAGCTCACTAGCGGGGATGGGCACAGATACGCAGTATTTT; CDR3aa: CASSSLAGMGTDTQYF; v_gene: TRBV11-2; j_gene: TRBJ2-3; abundance: NA; d_gene: TRBD2
CDR3nt: TGTGCCAGCAGGACGGACAGGGACCGGGATGAGCAGTTCTTC; CDR3aa: CASRTDRDRDEQFF; v_gene: TRBV6-1; j_gene: TRBJ2-1; abundance: few; d_gene: TRBD1
CDR3nt: TGCGCCAGCAGCTTGGCTCCAGGGTCCTACGAGCAGTACTTC; CDR3aa: CASSLAPGSYEQYF; v_gene: TRBV5-1; j_gene: TRBJ2-7; abundance: NA; d_gene: NA
CDR3nt: TGCGCCAGCAGCTTGGAGTCCAGTACCTATGGCTACACCTTC; CDR3aa: CASSLESSTYGYTF; v_gene: TRBV5-1; j_gene: TRBJ1-2; abundance: NA; d_gene: NA
CDR3nt: TGTGCCAGCAGTTTAGCCGGGACTAGCGACATTCAGTACTTC; CDR3aa: CASSLAGTSDIQYF; v_gene: TRBV28; j_gene: TRBJ2-4; abundance: NA; d_gene: TRBD2
CDR3nt: TGTGCCAGCAGTTTTCGGAGCACAGATACGCAGTATTTT; CDR3aa: CASSFRSTDTQYF; v_gene: TRBV27; j_gene: TRBJ2-3; abundance: NA; d_gene: NA
CDR3nt: TGTGCCAGCAGTTACGGACAGAACAATGAGCAGTTCTTC; CDR3aa: CASSYGQNNEQFF; v_gene: TRBV6-5; j_gene: TRBJ2-1; abundance: NA; d_gene: NA